This T cell receptor (beta chain) was captured by sequencing in a study of breast tumors, draining lymph nodes, adjacent tissues. Findings and caveats of the study: Data fit most tumor T cells coming from lymph node, expanding in tumor. Compared with basal-like, luminal-like tumors shared significantly more repertoire with nontumor tissue. Tumor repertoires ranked between lymph nodes and nontumor tissue in diversity, with V and J gene preferences.

Samples came from axillary lymph nodes draining the breast cancer. TCRdb used MiXCR to reprocess the multiplex PCR reads, holding one entry per CDR3 protein. The sample shows about 140,000 distinct CDR3 sequences, approximately 32% of them seen only once. This clonotype was found many times. Its matching antigen is unknown. CDR1 and CDR2 from the germline V gene are SGHRS and YFSETQ. V was clipped by 0 bases and J by 7 bases, with 20 bases between them. The CDR3 loop spans 17 amino acids. This sequence joins TRBV5-1 and TRBJ2-1; D perhaps matches TRBD2 (7 bases). Sequencing input: axillary lymph node tissue. The sequence was obtained from a female donor with breast cancer. Some clones in this sample may be carry-over from other donors' samples. The CDR3 loop is CASSLGPLVGGTNEQFF. The CDR3 DNA sequence: TGCGCCAGCAGCTTGGGGCCTCTAGTGGGGGGGACAAATGAGCAGTTCTTC. The variable domain in full, completed from reference TRBV5-1 and TRBJ2-1, reads KAGVTQTPRYLIKTRGQQVTLSCSPISGHRSVSWYQQTPGQGLQFLFEYFSETQRNKGNFPGRFSGRQFSNSRSEMNVSTLELGDSALYLCASSLGPLVGGTNEQFFGPGTRLTVL.